This TCR beta chain derives from a study of human T cells and chemical hapten exposure. Trimming took 0 bases from V and 4 from J; bases not matched to a gene: 2. This CDR3 is 15 amino acids long. Germline CDR1 and CDR2: SEHNR and FQNEAQ (reference sequence). This clonotype came up many times. One entry per CDR3 protein results from TCRdb running MiXCR on the RACE reads. Among fewer than 350,000 distinct CDR3 sequences, around 7% were seen once, and the ten largest hold 1.2%. Time point meaning: pre-sensitization, week 0. Treatment described: therapeutic diphenylcyclopropenone sensitization with weekly scalp DPC.

The chain combines TRBV7-9 with TRBJ2-5; 10 bases fit TRBD1. Here the sequenced sample was whole blood, taken in connection with sensitization to the hapten diphenylcyclopropenone (DPC). The sequence came from a man in his late teens or twenties with alopecia areata. Some clones in this sample may be carry-over from other donors' samples. CDR3 amino acids: CASSLATGGGETQYF. CDR3 sequence (DNA): TGTGCCAGCAGCTTAGCGACAGGGGGCGGAGAGACCCAGTACTTC.